These 2 T cell receptor beta chains share one sample of origin, sequenced in a study of T cell repertoires in cytomegalovirus infection (dated by TCRdb to the late 2010s). The sample was run on an Illumina HiSeq 1500. TCRdb took the public reads, trimmed them with fastp at Q25, ran MiXCR for clone calling and kept in-frame beta chains. Each CDR3 protein appears once, grouped with its most common genes and DNA. This sample holds about 150,000 distinct CDR3 sequences; 23% were observed only once. Roughly 9.8% of the sample comes from the top ten. Sequencing input: PBMCs. The source is a human donor in good health (CMV status not recorded). Some clones in this sample may be carry-over from other donors' samples.

This clonotype was seen a handful of times. The rearrangement links TRBV6-5 to TRBJ2-1; D perhaps matches TRBD2 (7 bases). CDR3 length: 18 amino acids. With 6 bases removed from V and 6 bases from J, the gap between germline ends came to 27 bases. CDR1 and CDR2 from the germline V gene are MNHEY and SVGAGI. The CDR3 is CASSRLGGSGGSPNEQFF. CDR3 sequence (DNA): TGTGCCAGCAGCAGATTAGGGGGGTCTGGCGGGAGTCCCAATGAGCAGTTCTTC.

This clonotype was observed at least ten times. V gene TRBV6-1 combines with J gene TRBJ2-7; 10 bases are a match to TRBD1. The CDR3 loop spans 14 amino acids. Looked up from germline, CDR1 is MNHNS and CDR2 is SASEGT. J lost 6 bases, V lost 1 base, and 3 bases had no gene match. The CDR3 reads CASSEGWTGGEQYF. The CDR3 DNA reads as TGTGCCAGCAGTGAAGGATGGACAGGGGGCGAGCAGTACTTC.